This T cell receptor beta chain was profiled in a study of T-cell reconstitution after alpha-beta-depleted transplantation in children. The study's findings and limits: At the one-year point after transplant, T-cell counts and TCRbeta diversity were found to come mostly from T cells that had been newly produced. Surviving recipient T cells and thymic progenitors underlay high day-60 TCRbeta diversity in some patients.

Germline V gene lookup returns CDR1 SGHRS and CDR2 YFSETQ. The CDR3 is 17 amino acids. V dropped 8 bases and J dropped 7; count of bases not matched to a gene: 18. With respect to this clonotype: Its target is unknown.

Preparation of the TCRbeta library used unique molecular identifiers. From the PCR reads, TCRdb called clonotypes with MiXCR, one entry per CDR3 protein. The sample carries approximately 500,000 distinct CDR3 sequences, 25% to 30% recorded once. The chain has TRBV5-1 and TRBJ2-1; TRBD2 matches at 10 bases. The sequence was obtained from a boy in the first two years of life with Wiskott-Aldrich syndrome, due to receive a stem cell transplant. This specimen was PBMCs, taken before TCRalphabeta/CD19-depleted stem cell transplant. The CDR3 protein is CASSDPNLAGDWNEQFF. DNA for the CDR3: TGCGCCAGTAGCGACCCAAATCTAGCGGGAGACTGGAATGAGCAGTTCTTC. Looking up the rest from reference TRBV5-1 and TRBJ2-1 gives the full variable domain: KAGVTQTPRYLIKTRGQQVTLSCSPISGHRSVSWYQQTPGQGLQFLFEYFSETQRNKGNFPGRFSGRQFSNSRSEMNVSTLELGDSALYLCASSDPNLAGDWNEQFFGPGTRLTVL.